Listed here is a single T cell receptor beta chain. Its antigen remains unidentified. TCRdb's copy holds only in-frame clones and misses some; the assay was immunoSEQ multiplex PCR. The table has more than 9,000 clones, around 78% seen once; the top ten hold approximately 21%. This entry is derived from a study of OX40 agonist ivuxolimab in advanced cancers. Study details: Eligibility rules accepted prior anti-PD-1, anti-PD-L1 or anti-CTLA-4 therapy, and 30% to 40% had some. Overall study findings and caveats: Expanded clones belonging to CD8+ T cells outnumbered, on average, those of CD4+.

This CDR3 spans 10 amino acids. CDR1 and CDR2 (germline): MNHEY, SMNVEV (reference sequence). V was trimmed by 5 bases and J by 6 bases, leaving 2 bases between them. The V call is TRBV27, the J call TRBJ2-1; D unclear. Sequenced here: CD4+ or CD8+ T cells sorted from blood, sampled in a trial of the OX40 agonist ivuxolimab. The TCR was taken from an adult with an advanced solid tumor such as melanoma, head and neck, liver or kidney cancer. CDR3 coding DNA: TGTGCCAGCAGTCTCAATGAGCAGTTCTTC. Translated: CASSLNEQFF.